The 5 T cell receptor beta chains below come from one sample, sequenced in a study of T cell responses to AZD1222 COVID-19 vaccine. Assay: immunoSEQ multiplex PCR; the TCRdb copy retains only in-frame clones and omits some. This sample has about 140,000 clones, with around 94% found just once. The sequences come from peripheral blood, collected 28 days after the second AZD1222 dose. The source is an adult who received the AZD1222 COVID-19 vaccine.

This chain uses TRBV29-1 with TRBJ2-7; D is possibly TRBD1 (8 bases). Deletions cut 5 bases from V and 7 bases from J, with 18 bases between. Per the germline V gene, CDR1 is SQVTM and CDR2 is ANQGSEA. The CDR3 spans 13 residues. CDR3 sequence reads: CSVSTGQGGEQYV. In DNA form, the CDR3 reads TGCAGCGTTTCCACCGGACAGGGAGGGGAGCAGTACGTC.

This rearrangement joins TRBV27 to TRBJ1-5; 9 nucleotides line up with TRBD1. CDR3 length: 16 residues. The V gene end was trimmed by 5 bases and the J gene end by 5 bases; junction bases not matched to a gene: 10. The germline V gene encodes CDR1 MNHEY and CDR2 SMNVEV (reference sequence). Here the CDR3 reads CASSPSKTGGYQPQHF. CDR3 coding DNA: TGTGCCAGCAGTCCAAGTAAGACAGGGGGTTATCAGCCCCAGCATTTT.

CDR3 residues: CASSPQGYNSPLHF. In nucleotides, the CDR3 is TGTGCCAGCAGCCCCCAGGGGTATAATTCACCCCTCCACTTT. The gene calls are TRBV5-8 and TRBJ1-6, with a weak D call TRBD1 (6 bases). Germline CDR1 and CDR2: SGHTS and YDEGEE. The length of the CDR3 is 14 residues. V lost 4 bases and J 4 bases, leaving 9 bases between the germline ends.

The CDR3 loop reads CASRRWGVTEAFF. The DNA for the CDR3 is TGTGCCAGTAGACGTTGGGGGGTCACTGAAGCTTTCTTT. The rearrangement links TRBV6-5 to TRBJ1-1, with D possibly TRBD1 on 5 matching bases. Trimming took 9 bases from V and 4 from J, leaving 15 bases between them. This CDR3 has 13 residues. Germline values: CDR1 MNHEY, CDR2 SVGAGI.

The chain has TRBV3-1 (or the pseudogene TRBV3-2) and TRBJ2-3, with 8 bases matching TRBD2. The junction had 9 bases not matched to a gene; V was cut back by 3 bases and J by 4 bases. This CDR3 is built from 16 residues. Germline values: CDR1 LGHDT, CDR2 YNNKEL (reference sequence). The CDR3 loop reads CASSHQSGGSADTQYF. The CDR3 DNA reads TGTGCCAGCAGCCACCAAAGCGGGGGCAGCGCAGATACGCAGTATTTT.